These 30 T cell receptor beta chains were all obtained from the same sample, sequenced in a study of blood T cells in healthy people across ages. Combining a sample-barcoded 5' primer with a J-beta primer mix, a second PCR ran for 7 to 11 cycles. MiXCR, run by TCRdb on the 5' RACE reads, gives a single entry per CDR3 protein. The sample has 760,000 or so distinct CDR3 sequences; roughly 25% are singletons. A further study also used this sample, focusing on T cells of mothers and their children.

Sequencing input: blood. The receptors shown here come from a boy aged 5-17 years in good health.

The chain joins TRBV27 to TRBJ2-3; D may correspond to TRBD1 or TRBD2 (5 bases each). Germline CDR1 MNHEY, CDR2 SMNVEV (reference sequence). The CDR3 length is 15 residues. The germline V and J ends were trimmed by 6 bases and 8 bases, with 21 bases remaining between them. This CDR3 is CASRLTTYGAATQYF. As DNA, the CDR3 is TGTGCCAGCAGATTAACTACCTACGGGGCAGCTACGCAGTATTTT.

This clonotype has just a few counts. The chain couples TRBV6-6 to TRBJ1-5, with 7 bases fitting TRBD1. This CDR3 has 16 residues. Germline CDR1 and CDR2: MNHNY and SVGAGI (reference sequence). With 6 bases clipped from V and 0 bases from J, the junction kept 8 bases outside the gene matches. The CDR3 region is CASSYRGFDSNQPQHF. CDR3 DNA: TGTGCCAGCAGCTACAGGGGTTTCGATAGCAATCAGCCCCAGCATTTT.

This clonotype was seen more than once but under ten times. The chain uses TRBV6-1 and TRBJ2-7, with a weak D call TRBD1 (6 bases). Germline V lookup: CDR1 MNHNS, CDR2 SASEGT. CDR3 length: 13 residues. Deletions cut 6 bases from V and 6 bases from J, with 15 bases between. This CDR3 is CASRARGLGEQYF. The CDR3 region has the DNA TGTGCCAGCAGGGCCAGGGGTTTGGGCGAGCAGTACTTC.

V and J are TRBV7-9 and TRBJ1-2; D is ambiguous. Germline V CDR1 and CDR2: SEHNR, FQNEAQ (reference sequence). The CDR3 runs 16 residues. With 4 bases removed from V and 0 bases from J, the gap between germline ends came to 15 bases. CDR3 sequence: CASSSEWGWSNYGYTF. In DNA form, the CDR3 reads TGTGCCAGCAGCTCTGAGTGGGGTTGGTCTAACTATGGCTACACCTTC.

This clonotype was detected a few times. V and J are TRBV7-9 and TRBJ2-6; the D is unclear. Between the trimmed V and J ends, which lost 1 base and 2 bases, there was a span of 6 bases. There are 15 residues in the CDR3. Per germline, CDR1 SEHNR and CDR2 FQNEAQ (reference sequence). The CDR3: CASSLGRTGANVLTF. CDR3 bases: TGTGCCAGCAGCTTAGGGCGGACTGGGGCCAACGTCCTGACTTTC.

The chain employs TRBV2 and TRBJ1-5, with D perhaps TRBD1 (6 bases). The ends were cut back, 4 bases at V and 4 bases at J, with 17 bases in the middle. Germline loops: CDR1 SNHLY, CDR2 FYNNEI. CDR3 length: 16 residues. Written as DNA, the CDR3 is TGTGCCAGCAGTGGAGGGGCGGGGGGCTTTAATCAGCCCCAGCATTTT. It encodes CASSGGAGGFNQPQHF.

This clonotype was seen more than once but under ten times. This rearrangement joins TRBV18 to TRBJ2-5, with D perhaps TRBD1 or TRBD2 (5 bases each). Germline CDR1 KGHSH, CDR2 LQKENI. V was pared by 5 bases and J by 1 base, with 11 bases between. The length of the CDR3 is 14 residues. The CDR3 DNA reads TGTGCCAGCTCATTTTACGGGGCCCAAGAGACCCAGTACTTC. Encoded protein: CASSFYGAQETQYF.

The V call is TRBV7-2, the J call TRBJ2-7; D may be TRBD2 (5 bases). The end of the DNA fits TRBJ2-5 better, so the J call may be wrong. Germline V gene data show CDR1 as SGHTA and CDR2 as FQGNSA. The CDR3 is 15 amino acids. CDR3 residues: CASSLTDKERGTQYF. The CDR3 coding sequence is TGTGCCAGCAGCTTAACAGATAAGGAACGGGGGACCCAGTACTTC.

The chain is built from TRBV18 and TRBJ1-5; unclear D gene. V was pared by 4 bases and J by 1 base, with 11 bases between. Germline CDR1 is KGHSH and CDR2 is LQKENI. The CDR3 is 15 amino acids. In DNA, the CDR3 is TGTGCCAGCTCACTAAAAACGGAAAGCAATCAGCCCCAGCATTTT. Amino acids: CASSLKTESNQPQHF.

The chain couples TRBV6-5 to TRBJ1-5; D not resolved. V dropped 4 bases and J dropped 0 bases, with 19 bases sitting between them. Germline V gene sequence: CDR1 MNHEY, CDR2 SVGAGI. The CDR3 extends over 18 amino acids. CDR3 nucleotide sequence: TGTGCCAGCAGTTTATCCCATCTGGGCGGCAATAGCAATCAGCCCCAGCATTTT. This translates into CASSLSHLGGNSNQPQHF.

The table lists this clonotype with a few counts. The chain employs TRBV6-6 and TRBJ2-1; D not resolved. Germline CDR1 reads MNHNY; CDR2 reads SVGAGI (reference sequence). There are 12 residues in the CDR3. Deletions cut 2 bases from V and 6 bases from J, with 5 bases between. This CDR3 reads CASSYAFNEQFF. DNA for the CDR3: TGTGCCAGCAGTTACGCCTTCAATGAGCAGTTCTTC.

This clonotype appeared a few times. The chain links TRBV6-1 to TRBJ1-4, with D tentatively TRBD1 (6 bases). Germline CDR1 MNHNS, CDR2 SASEGT. V was trimmed by 6 bases and J by 7 bases, leaving 15 bases between them. The CDR3 is made up of 14 amino acids. The CDR3 coding sequence is TGTGCCAGCAGAAGCCGGGGGCAGTTTGAAAAACTGTTTTTT. Translation gives CASRSRGQFEKLFF.

This clonotype was seen only a few times. The chain combines TRBV9 with TRBJ2-5; possible D gene TRBD2, 5 bases. The ends were cut back, 0 bases at V and 11 bases at J, with 17 bases in the middle. Germline-derived CDR1 and CDR2 are SGDLS and YYNGEE. The CDR3 has 14 residues. The CDR3 reads CASSVGSREDQQYF. CDR3 nucleotides: TGTGCCAGCAGCGTAGGAAGCCGGGAAGATCAGCAGTACTTC.

This clonotype came up a few times. The rearrangement uses TRBV15 and TRBJ2-5; TRBD2 matches at 11 bases. J gave up 5 bases and V 2 bases, and 4 bases lay outside the gene matches. This CDR3 comprises 15 residues. The V gene's germline CDR1 is LNHNV and CDR2 YYDKDF (reference sequence). CDR3 protein: CATSRIAGGPETQYF. CDR3 DNA: TGTGCCACCAGCAGAATAGCGGGGGGGCCCGAGACCCAGTACTTC.

The chain uses TRBV5-6 and TRBJ1-1; D is uncertain. Trimming removed 0 bases from V and 6 bases from J, with 6 bases in between. CDR3 length: 12 amino acids. Germline V lookup: CDR1 SGHDT, CDR2 YYEEEE. The CDR3 is CASSLDLSEAFF. CDR3 sequence (DNA): TGTGCCAGCAGCTTGGACCTGTCTGAAGCTTTCTTT.

The chain has TRBV5-1 and TRBJ2-7; 7 bases are shared with TRBD2. Germline CDR1 reads SGHRS; CDR2 reads YFSETQ. The V and J ends lost 4 bases and 5 bases, in that order; junction bases with no gene match: 18. The CDR3 is made up of 17 amino acids. In nucleotides, the CDR3 is TGCGCCAGCAGCCCTAAAACCCAGGGACTATCACGCCACGAGCAGTACTTC. Translating it yields CASSPKTQGLSRHEQYF.

The rearrangement uses TRBV27 and TRBJ2-1, with D perhaps TRBD1 or TRBD2 (6 bases each). Germline values: CDR1 MNHEY, CDR2 SMNVEV (reference sequence). This CDR3 region has 13 residues. Deletions cut 8 bases from V and 7 bases from J, with 15 bases between. In nucleotides, the CDR3 is TGTGCCAGCGCCTCGAGGGGGGTAAATGAGCAGTTCTTC. Its translation is CASASRGVNEQFF.

This clonotype was counted a single time. The rearrangement uses TRBV4-3 and TRBJ2-7; possibly TRBD1 or TRBD2 for D (5 bases each). CDR3 length: 15 residues. Germline V gene lookup returns CDR1 LGHNA and CDR2 YSLEER. V was trimmed by 1 base and J by 3 bases, leaving 13 bases between them. The CDR3 nucleotides are TGCGCCAGCAGCCAAGCCAGGGTGAGGGACTACGAGCAGTACTTC. Protein product: CASSQARVRDYEQYF.

In its sample, this clonotype was seen a few times. The J gene is TRBJ1-2, the V gene TRBV12-3 or TRBV12-4; D is uncertain. This CDR3 has 14 amino acids. Trimming pared 6 bases from V and 2 bases from J, leaving 13 bases between. CDR3 sequence (DNA): TGTGCCAGCAGCCCGGCGTGGGTCAACTATGGCTACACCTTC. Translating it yields CASSPAWVNYGYTF.

CDR3 nucleotide sequence: TGTGCCAGCAGTACCGGACTAGCGGGAGAAGAGGATGAGCAGTTCTTC. The encoded protein is CASSTGLAGEEDEQFF. J is TRBJ2-5 and V is TRBV28; 13 bases match TRBD2. The J call may be mistaken, given a closer DNA end match to TRBJ2-1. CDR3 length equals 16 residues. Germline values: CDR1 MDHEN, CDR2 SYDVKM.

This clonotype has a handful of counts. The chain joins TRBV4-3 to TRBJ1-2, with a possible D match to TRBD1 (6 bases). The germline V gene encodes CDR1 LGHNA and CDR2 YSLEER. The CDR3 is 14 amino acids. Trimming removed 0 bases at V and 3 bases at J, with 8 bases between. This CDR3 is CASSQDRTDYGYTF. Written as DNA, the CDR3 is TGCGCCAGCAGCCAAGATCGGACAGACTATGGCTACACCTTC.

Only a few counts were recorded for this clonotype. The junction departs from the called germline gene at one end, perhaps through a read error. The chain links TRBV11-2 to TRBJ2-7; 7 nucleotides match TRBD2. This CDR3 is 16 amino acids long. The germline V gene encodes CDR1 SGHAT and CDR2 FQNNGV. The CDR3 DNA reads as TGTGCCAGCAGCTTAGTTTCGGGGGAGAGGGACTACGAGCAGCACTTC. It codes for CASSLVSGERDYEQHF.

This clonotype was seen more than once but under ten times. J is TRBJ2-1 and V is TRBV20-1; 9 bases are a match to TRBD2. V was clipped by 4 bases and J by 0 bases; unmatched bases: 1. The CDR3 extends over 14 amino acids. Germline CDR1 reads DFQATT; CDR2 reads SNEGSKA (reference sequence). As DNA, the CDR3 is TGCAGTGCTACGACTAGCGGCTCCTACAATGAGCAGTTCTTC. Protein: CSATTSGSYNEQFF.

V usage is TRBV12-3 or TRBV12-4 and J usage is TRBJ2-5, with 8 bases aligning to TRBD2. The CDR3 has 15 amino acids. The V gene end was trimmed by 6 bases and the J gene end by 5 bases; junction bases not matched to a gene: 11. In nucleotides, the CDR3 is TGTGCCAGCAGGGCCTTAGCGGGGCCCGGGGAGACCCAGTACTTC. It is translated as CASRALAGPGETQYF.

This chain links TRBV7-9 with TRBJ1-2; D ambiguous. Trimming cost V 6 bases and J 5 bases, with 4 bases left between them. Looked up from germline, CDR1 is SEHNR and CDR2 is FQNEAQ (reference sequence). The length of the CDR3 is 10 residues. The CDR3 region is CASSQYGYTF. CDR3 DNA: TGTGCCAGCAGTCAATATGGCTACACCTTC.

This rearrangement joins TRBV20-1 to TRBJ2-3; TRBD1 might be the D (5 bases). The V end was cut by 3 bases, the J end by 2 bases, with 12 bases between. CDR3 length: 14 amino acids. Germline V lookup: CDR1 DFQATT, CDR2 SNEGSKA (reference sequence). The CDR3 region has the DNA TGCAGTGCTAGGTGGACACAGTACACAGATACGCAGTATTTT. This gives the protein CSARWTQYTDTQYF.

There are a few counts of this clonotype. The V and J genes are TRBV4-1 and TRBJ2-2; 11 nucleotides align to TRBD2. V lost 4 bases, J lost 4 bases, and 2 bases stayed unmatched. The CDR3 has 15 amino acids. CDR1 is MGHRA, CDR2 YSYEKL, per germline. The CDR3 protein is CASSRGTSGTGELFF. The CDR3 bases are TGCGCCAGCAGCCGAGGGACTAGCGGCACCGGGGAGCTGTTTTTT.

The chain employs TRBV2 and TRBJ1-1, with a possible D match to TRBD1 (5 bases). V shed 6 bases and J shed 10 bases, with 18 bases lying between them. The length of the CDR3 is 13 residues. Germline CDR1 is SNHLY and CDR2 is FYNNEI. CDR3 coding DNA: TGTGCCAGCAGCCTTAGCGGGGCCCCGGGAGCTTTCTTT. Protein product: CASSLSGAPGAFF. Using reference TRBV2 and TRBJ1-1 for the parts outside the CDR3, the full variable domain is EPEVTQTPSHQVTQMGQEVILRCVPISNHLYFYWYRQILGQKVEFLVSFYNNEISEKSEIFDDQFSVERPDGSNFTLKIRSTKLEDSAMYFCASSLSGAPGAFFGQGTRLTVV.

This clonotype was picked up a small number of times. V and J are TRBV11-3 and TRBJ2-7; 8 positions match TRBD1. V lost 3 bases and J lost 2; bases outside the gene matches: 9. The CDR3 runs to 16 residues. Germline-derived CDR1 and CDR2 are SGHNT and YENEEA. This CDR3 reads CASSFPSTGVPYEQYF. The CDR3, as DNA: TGTGCCAGCAGCTTTCCGTCGACAGGGGTCCCCTACGAGCAGTACTTC.

The chain combines TRBV5-1 with TRBJ2-5; no clear D. Germline-derived CDR1 and CDR2 are SGHRS and YFSETQ. The CDR3 length is 14 residues. Trimming took 0 bases from V and 4 from J, leaving 10 bases between them. The CDR3 loop reads CASSLEGWGETQYF. CDR3 coding DNA: TGCGCCAGCAGCTTGGAGGGCTGGGGAGAGACCCAGTACTTC.